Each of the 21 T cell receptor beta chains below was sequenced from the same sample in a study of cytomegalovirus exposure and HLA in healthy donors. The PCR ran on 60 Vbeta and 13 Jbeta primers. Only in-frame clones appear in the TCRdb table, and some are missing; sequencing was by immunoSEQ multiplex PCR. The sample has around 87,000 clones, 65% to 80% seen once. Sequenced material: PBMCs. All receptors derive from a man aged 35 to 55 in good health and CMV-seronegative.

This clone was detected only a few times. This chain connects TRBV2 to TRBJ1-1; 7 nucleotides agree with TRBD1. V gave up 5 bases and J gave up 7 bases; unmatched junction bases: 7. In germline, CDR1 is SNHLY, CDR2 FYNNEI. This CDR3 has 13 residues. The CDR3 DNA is TGTGCCAGCAGTCCAGGGGGTTTCGGTGAAGCTTTCTTT. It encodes CASSPGGFGEAFF.

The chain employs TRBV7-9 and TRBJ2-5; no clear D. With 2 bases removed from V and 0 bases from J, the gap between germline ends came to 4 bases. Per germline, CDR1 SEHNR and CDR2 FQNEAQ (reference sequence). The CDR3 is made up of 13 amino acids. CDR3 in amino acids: CASSLTDQETQYF. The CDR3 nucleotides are TGTGCCAGCAGCTTAACAGACCAAGAGACCCAGTACTTC.

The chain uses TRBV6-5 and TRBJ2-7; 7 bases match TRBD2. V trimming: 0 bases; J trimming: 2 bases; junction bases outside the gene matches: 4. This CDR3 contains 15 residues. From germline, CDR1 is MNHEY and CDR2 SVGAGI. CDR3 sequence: CASSYSRGSTYEQYF. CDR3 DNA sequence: TGTGCCAGCAGTTACTCGCGGGGGAGCACCTACGAGCAGTACTTC.

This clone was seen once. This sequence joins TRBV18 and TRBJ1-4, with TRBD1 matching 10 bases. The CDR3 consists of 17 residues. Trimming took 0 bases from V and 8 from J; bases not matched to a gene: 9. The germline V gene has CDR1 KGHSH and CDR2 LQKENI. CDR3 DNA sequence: TGTGCCAGCTCACCACCAAACAGGGACAGGGGAAGAGAAAAACTGTTTTTT. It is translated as CASSPPNRDRGREKLFF. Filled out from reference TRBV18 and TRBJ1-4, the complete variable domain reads NAGVMQNPRHLVRRRGQEARLRCSPMKGHSHVYWYRQLPEEGLKFMVYLQKENIIDESGMPKERFSAEFPKEGPSILRIQQVVRGDSAAYFCASSPPNRDRGREKLFFGSGTQLSVL.

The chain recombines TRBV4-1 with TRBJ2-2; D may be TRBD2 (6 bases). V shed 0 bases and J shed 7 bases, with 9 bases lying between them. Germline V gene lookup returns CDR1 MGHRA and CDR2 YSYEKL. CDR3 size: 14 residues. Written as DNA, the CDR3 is TGCGCCAGCAGCCAAGATTACGGGAGCGGGGAGCTGTTTTTT. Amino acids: CASSQDYGSGELFF.

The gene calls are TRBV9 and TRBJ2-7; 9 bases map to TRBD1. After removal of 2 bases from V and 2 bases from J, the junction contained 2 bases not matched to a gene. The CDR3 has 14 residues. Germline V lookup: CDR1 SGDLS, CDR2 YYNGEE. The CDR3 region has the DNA TGTGCCAGCAGCGTGGGGACAGGGACCTACGAGCAGTACTTC. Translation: CASSVGTGTYEQYF.

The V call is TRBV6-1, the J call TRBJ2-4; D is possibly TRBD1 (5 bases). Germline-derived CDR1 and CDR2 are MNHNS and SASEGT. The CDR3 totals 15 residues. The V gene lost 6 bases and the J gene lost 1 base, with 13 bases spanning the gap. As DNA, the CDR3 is TGTGCCAGCAGCTGGACAAACGGGGCCAAAAACATTCAGTACTTC. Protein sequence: CASSWTNGAKNIQYF.

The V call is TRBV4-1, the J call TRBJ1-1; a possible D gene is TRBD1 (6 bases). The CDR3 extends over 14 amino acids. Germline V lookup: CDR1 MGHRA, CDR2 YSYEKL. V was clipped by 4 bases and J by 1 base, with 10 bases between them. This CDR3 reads CASSPGQQNTEAFF. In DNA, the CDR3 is TGCGCCAGCAGCCCCGGACAGCAGAACACTGAAGCTTTCTTT.

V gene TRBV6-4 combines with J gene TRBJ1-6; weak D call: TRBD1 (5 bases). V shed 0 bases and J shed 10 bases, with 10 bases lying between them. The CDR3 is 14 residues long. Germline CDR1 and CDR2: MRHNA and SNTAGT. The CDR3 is CASSDSGARSPLHF. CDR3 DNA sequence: TGTGCCAGCAGTGACTCTGGGGCCAGGTCACCCCTCCACTTT.

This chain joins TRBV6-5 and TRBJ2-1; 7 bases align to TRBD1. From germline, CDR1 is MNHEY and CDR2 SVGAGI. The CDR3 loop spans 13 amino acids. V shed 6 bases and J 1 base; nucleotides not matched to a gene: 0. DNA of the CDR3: TGTGCCAGCAGCAGGGGGTCCTACAATGAGCAGTTCTTC. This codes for CASSRGSYNEQFF.

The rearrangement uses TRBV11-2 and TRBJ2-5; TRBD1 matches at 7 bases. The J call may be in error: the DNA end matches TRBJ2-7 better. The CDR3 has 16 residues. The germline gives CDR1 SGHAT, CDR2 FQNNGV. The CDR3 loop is CASSTTGTVNSYEQYF. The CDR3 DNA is TGTGCCAGCAGCACAACCGGGACAGTAAACTCCTACGAGCAGTACTTC.

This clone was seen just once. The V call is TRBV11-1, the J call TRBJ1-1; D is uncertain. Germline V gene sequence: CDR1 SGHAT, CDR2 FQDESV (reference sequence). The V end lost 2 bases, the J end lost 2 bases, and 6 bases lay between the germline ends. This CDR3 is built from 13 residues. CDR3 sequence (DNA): TGTGCCAGCAGCTTAACAGTTAACACTGAAGCTTTCTTT. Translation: CASSLTVNTEAFF.

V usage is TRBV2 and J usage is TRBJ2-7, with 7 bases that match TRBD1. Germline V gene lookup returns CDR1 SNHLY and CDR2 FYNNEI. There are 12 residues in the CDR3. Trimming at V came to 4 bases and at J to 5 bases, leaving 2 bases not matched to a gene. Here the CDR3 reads CASSATGDEQYF. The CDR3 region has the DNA TGTGCCAGCAGTGCCACAGGGGACGAGCAGTACTTC. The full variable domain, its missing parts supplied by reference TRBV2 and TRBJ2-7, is EPEVTQTPSHQVTQMGQEVILRCVPISNHLYFYWYRQILGQKVEFLVSFYNNEISEKSEIFDDQFSVERPDGSNFTLKIRSTKLEDSAMYFCASSATGDEQYFGPGTRLTVT.

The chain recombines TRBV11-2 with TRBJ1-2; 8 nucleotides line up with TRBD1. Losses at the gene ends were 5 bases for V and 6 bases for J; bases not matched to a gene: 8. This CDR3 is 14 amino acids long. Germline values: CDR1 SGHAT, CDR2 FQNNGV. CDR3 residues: CASSPRTGWDGYTF. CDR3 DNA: TGTGCCAGCAGCCCGAGGACAGGGTGGGATGGCTACACCTTC. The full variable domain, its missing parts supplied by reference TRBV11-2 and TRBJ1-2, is EAGVAQSPRYKIIEKRQSVAFWCNPISGHATLYWYQQILGQGPKLLIQFQNNGVVDDSQLPKDRFSAERLKGVDSTLKIQPAKLEDSAVYLCASSPRTGWDGYTFGSGTRLTVV.

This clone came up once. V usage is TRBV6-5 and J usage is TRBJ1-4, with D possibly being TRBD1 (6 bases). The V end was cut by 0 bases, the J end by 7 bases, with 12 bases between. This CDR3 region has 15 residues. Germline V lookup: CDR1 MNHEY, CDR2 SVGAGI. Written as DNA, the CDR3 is TGTGCCAGCAGTTACTCTACAGGGAGGGCTGAAAAACTGTTTTTT. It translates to CASSYSTGRAEKLFF.

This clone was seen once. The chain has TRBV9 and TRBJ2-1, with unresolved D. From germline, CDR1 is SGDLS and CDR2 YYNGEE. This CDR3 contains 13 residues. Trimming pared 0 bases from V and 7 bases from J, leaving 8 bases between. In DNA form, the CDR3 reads TGTGCCAGCAGCGTAGCTTCCGGGAATGAGCAGTTCTTC. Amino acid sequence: CASSVASGNEQFF.

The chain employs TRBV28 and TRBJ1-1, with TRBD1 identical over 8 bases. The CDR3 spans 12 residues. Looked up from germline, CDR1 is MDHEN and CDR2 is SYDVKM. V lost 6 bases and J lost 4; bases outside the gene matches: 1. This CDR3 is CASRQGATEAFF. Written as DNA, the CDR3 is TGTGCCAGCAGGCAGGGGGCCACTGAAGCTTTCTTT.

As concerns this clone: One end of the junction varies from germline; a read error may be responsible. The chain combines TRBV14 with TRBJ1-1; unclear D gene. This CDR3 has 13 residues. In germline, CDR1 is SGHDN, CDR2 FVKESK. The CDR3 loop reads CASSQEGLRDRAW. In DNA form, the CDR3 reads TGTGCCAGCAGCCAAGAAGGACTCCGAGACCGGGCGTGG. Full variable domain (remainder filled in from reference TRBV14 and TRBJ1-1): EAGVTQFPSHSVIEKGQTVTLRCDPISGHDNLYWYRRVMGKEIKFLLHFVKESKQDESGMPNNRFLAERTGGTYSTLKVQPAELEDSGVYFCASSQEGLRDRAWGQGTRLTVV.

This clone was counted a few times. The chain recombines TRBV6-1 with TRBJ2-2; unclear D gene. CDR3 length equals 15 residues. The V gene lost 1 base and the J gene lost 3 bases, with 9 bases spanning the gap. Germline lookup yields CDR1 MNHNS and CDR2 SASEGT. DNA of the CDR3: TGTGCCAGCAGTGAAGGTGGGCGCGACACCGGGGAGCTGTTTTTT. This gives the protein CASSEGGRDTGELFF.

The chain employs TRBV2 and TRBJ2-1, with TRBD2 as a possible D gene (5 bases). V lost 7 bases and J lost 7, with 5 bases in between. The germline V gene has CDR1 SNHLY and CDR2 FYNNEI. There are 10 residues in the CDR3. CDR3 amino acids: CASTGNEQFF. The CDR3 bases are TGTGCCAGCACGGGGAATGAGCAGTTCTTC. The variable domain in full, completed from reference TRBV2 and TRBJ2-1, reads EPEVTQTPSHQVTQMGQEVILRCVPISNHLYFYWYRQILGQKVEFLVSFYNNEISEKSEIFDDQFSVERPDGSNFTLKIRSTKLEDSAMYFCASTGNEQFFGPGTRLTVL.

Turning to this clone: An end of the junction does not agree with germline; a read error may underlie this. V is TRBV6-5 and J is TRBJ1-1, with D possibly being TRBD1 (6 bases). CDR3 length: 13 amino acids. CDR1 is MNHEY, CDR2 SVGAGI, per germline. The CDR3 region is CVSSVQGRTEAFF. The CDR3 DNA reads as TGTGTCAGCAGCGTACAGGGTCGTACTGAAGCTTTCTTT.